These 25 T cell receptor beta chains were all obtained from the same sample, sequenced in a study of beta chain features in type 1 diabetes. As every portion of the isolated RNA was reverse transcribed, the sequencing read expressed TCRB transcripts. Method: immunoSEQ multiplex PCR; TCRdb's copy keeps in-frame clones and lacks some. The table records hundreds of thousands of clones, around 12% of them present only once. Sequencing was carried out using naive CD4+ T cells from blood. The receptors shown here come from a man in his late teens or twenties in good health.

This clone was observed a few times. The chain has TRBV7-9 and TRBJ2-5; D is uncertain. Deletions cut 6 bases from V and 4 bases from J, with 18 bases between. The germline gives CDR1 SEHNR, CDR2 FQNEAQ (reference sequence). The CDR3 spans 15 residues. CDR3 nucleotide sequence: TGTGCCAGCAGTCGTAGCCGGGTAATACGAGAGACCCAGTACTTC. This codes for CASSRSRVIRETQYF. The full variable domain, in which reference TRBV7-9 and TRBJ2-5 provide the parts outside the CDR3, is DTGVSQNPRHKITKRGQNVTFRCDPISEHNRLYWYRQTLGQGPEFLTYFQNEAQLEKSRLLSDRFSAERPKGSFSTLEIQRTEQGDSAMYLCASSRSRVIRETQYFGPGTRLLVL.

The chain couples TRBV27 to TRBJ1-6; D uncertain. The length of the CDR3 is 12 residues. V lost 10 bases and J 12 bases, leaving 16 bases between the germline ends. Germline CDR1 and CDR2: MNHEY and SMNVEV (reference sequence). CDR3 in amino acids: CATADGVGPLHF. CDR3 DNA: TGTGCCACTGCGGACGGGGTCGGACCCCTCCACTTT.

This sequence joins TRBV7-9 and TRBJ2-5; D might be TRBD1 (5 bases). V lost 4 bases and J 4 bases, leaving 13 bases between the germline ends. Germline V gene lookup returns CDR1 SEHNR and CDR2 FQNEAQ (reference sequence). This CDR3 has 14 residues. The CDR3 here is CASSSQGLRETQYF. DNA of the CDR3: TGTGCCAGCAGCTCCCAGGGCCTGCGAGAGACCCAGTACTTC.

This clone came up a few times. This chain joins TRBV7-9 and TRBJ1-1; D gene unclear. Germline CDR1 reads SEHNR; CDR2 reads FQNEAQ (reference sequence). The CDR3 spans 15 residues. Trimming cost V 5 bases and J 1 base, with 14 bases left between them. The CDR3 spells CASSLDVQANTEAFF. The CDR3 DNA is TGTGCCAGCAGCCTAGACGTCCAGGCGAACACTGAAGCTTTCTTT.

The CDR3 nucleotides are TGTGCCAGCAGCCAGGACAGGGGAGTTGATACGCAGTATTTT. Protein sequence: CASSQDRGVDTQYF. V usage is TRBV4-2 and J usage is TRBJ2-3, with TRBD1 matching 9 bases. Germline CDR1 reads LGHNA; CDR2 reads YNFKEQ. V lost 3 bases, J lost 6 bases, and 4 bases stayed unmatched. This CDR3 contains 14 residues.

The rearrangement links TRBV28 to TRBJ1-2; D uncertain. CDR3 length: 14 residues. Trimming cost V 2 bases and J 8 bases, with 15 bases left between them. Germline lookup yields CDR1 MDHEN and CDR2 SYDVKM. The CDR3 DNA follows: TGTGCCAGCAGTTTAGGCAATCCCCTCATGGGCTACACCTTC. It translates to CASSLGNPLMGYTF.

The chain links TRBV5-1 to TRBJ2-5; 7 bases match TRBD1. This CDR3 has 13 residues. With 4 bases clipped from V and 5 bases from J, the junction kept 5 bases outside the gene matches. CDR1 and CDR2 (germline): SGHRS, YFSETQ. The CDR3 nucleotides are TGCGCCAGCAGCGTAGGGGGCTCGGAGACCCAGTACTTC. Its translation: CASSVGGSETQYF. The full variable domain, in which reference TRBV5-1 and TRBJ2-5 provide the parts outside the CDR3, is KAGVTQTPRYLIKTRGQQVTLSCSPISGHRSVSWYQQTPGQGLQFLFEYFSETQRNKGNFPGRFSGRQFSNSRSEMNVSTLELGDSALYLCASSVGGSETQYFGPGTRLLVL.

The J gene is TRBJ1-2, the V gene TRBV6-4, with D maybe TRBD1 (5 bases). The germline V gene has CDR1 MRHNA and CDR2 SNTAGT. This CDR3 is 14 amino acids long. V lost 0 bases and J 5 bases, leaving 10 bases between the germline ends. CDR3 region: CASSDSSRGYGYTF. The CDR3 nucleotides read TGTGCCAGCAGTGACTCATCGCGGGGGTATGGCTACACCTTC.

This clone was detected a few times. Mismatch with germline at one junction end may stem from a read error. V gene TRBV20-1 combines with J gene TRBJ2-4, with TRBD2 as a possible D gene (6 bases). The CDR3 is 11 amino acids. CDR1 is DFQATT and CDR2 is SNEGSKA in the germline V gene (reference sequence). CDR3 sequence reads: CSASNRDFHYF. Here the CDR3 DNA reads TGCAGTGCTTCGAACCGGGACTTTCACTACTTC.

The gene calls are TRBV7-3 and TRBJ1-6; D gene ambiguous. V lost 4 bases and J 3 bases, leaving 10 bases between the germline ends. The CDR3 extends over 15 amino acids. Germline V gene lookup returns CDR1 SGHTA and CDR2 FQGTGA. Here the CDR3 reads CASSSGRSYNSPLHF. DNA for the CDR3: TGTGCCAGCAGCTCCGGGAGGAGCTATAATTCACCCCTCCACTTT.

This clone has a handful of counts. V gene TRBV5-6 combines with J gene TRBJ1-2; 7 bases map to TRBD1. Germline lookup yields CDR1 SGHDT and CDR2 YYEEEE. V shed 2 bases, J shed 3 bases, and the junction held 7 bases outside the gene matches. CDR3 length equals 15 residues. CDR3 amino acids: CASSLSPGGDYGYTF. The CDR3 DNA is TGTGCCAGCAGCTTATCTCCAGGGGGTGACTATGGCTACACCTTC.

This clone was recorded a few times. The chain has TRBV28 and TRBJ2-1, with 10 positions matching TRBD2. The CDR3 runs 14 residues. With V trimmed by 5 bases and J by 4 bases, 2 bases remained unmatched. Looked up from germline, CDR1 is MDHEN and CDR2 is SYDVKM. CDR3 loop: CASSLAGVYNEQFF. CDR3 bases: TGTGCCAGCAGTCTAGCGGGAGTTTACAATGAGCAGTTCTTC. The full variable domain, in which reference TRBV28 and TRBJ2-1 provide the parts outside the CDR3, is DVKVTQSSRYLVKRTGEKVFLECVQDMDHENMFWYRQDPGLGLRLIYFSYDVKMKEKGDIPEGYSVSREKKERFSLILESASTNQTSMYLCASSLAGVYNEQFFGPGTRLTVL.

This clone was seen a few times. V gene TRBV28 combines with J gene TRBJ2-1, with D tentatively TRBD2 (7 bases). The V gene lost 5 bases and the J gene lost 4 bases, with 18 bases spanning the gap. This CDR3 is built from 16 residues. CDR1 is MDHEN and CDR2 is SYDVKM in the germline V gene. DNA of the CDR3: TGTGCCAGCAGTAAGAGGGAGGGGGGTGGTTACAATGAGCAGTTCTTC. Protein product: CASSKREGGGYNEQFF.

The chain employs TRBV27 and TRBJ1-1; D is unclear. This CDR3 has 16 residues. V was cut by 4 bases and J by 2 bases, with 17 bases left in between. Looked up from germline, CDR1 is MNHEY and CDR2 is SMNVEV (reference sequence). CDR3 in DNA: TGTGCCAGCAGTTCCCCCGGTGCCAGGCGAAACACTGAAGCTTTCTTT. It yields the protein CASSSPGARRNTEAFF.

V and J are TRBV28 and TRBJ1-2; D not certain. The germline V and J ends were trimmed by 6 bases and 8 bases, with 10 bases remaining between them. Germline CDR1 is MDHEN and CDR2 is SYDVKM. The CDR3 extends over 11 amino acids. The DNA of the CDR3 is TGTGCCAGCAGGGGAGAGATCGGCTACACCTTC. This translates into CASRGEIGYTF.

This clone was counted a few times. The rearrangement links TRBV30 to TRBJ2-5; 9 bases line up with TRBD1. Germline CDR1 and CDR2: GTSNPN and SVGIG (reference sequence). The CDR3 is 12 amino acids. CDR3 DNA sequence: TGTGCGAAAACGGACAGGGGAGAGACCCAGTACTTC. Translating it yields CAKTDRGETQYF.

V gene TRBV29-1 combines with J gene TRBJ2-7; perhaps TRBD1 as D (5 bases). The germline CDR1 and CDR2 sequences are SQVTM and ANQGSEA. The CDR3 is made up of 12 amino acids. Trimming pared 4 bases from V and 2 bases from J, leaving 9 bases between. The chain's CDR3 is CSVGGSTYEQYF. Here the CDR3 DNA reads TGCAGCGTTGGGGGCAGCACCTACGAGCAGTACTTC.

The rearrangement uses TRBV4-2 and TRBJ2-3; tentatively, D is TRBD1 (6 bases). The CDR3 extends over 16 amino acids. V lost 3 bases and J 2 bases, leaving 15 bases between the germline ends. The germline CDR1 and CDR2 sequences are LGHNA and YNFKEQ. The CDR3 sequence is CASSQGETGNTDTQYF. The CDR3 bases are TGTGCCAGCAGCCAGGGGGAGACAGGTAACACAGATACGCAGTATTTT.

The CDR3 region is CASSEYRVFDEQFF. The CDR3 DNA reads as TGTGCCAGCAGCGAGTACAGGGTATTCGATGAGCAGTTCTTC. V gene TRBV7-2 combines with J gene TRBJ2-1, with D maybe TRBD1 (6 bases). CDR3 size: 14 residues. The V end was cut by 5 bases, the J end by 8 bases, with 16 bases between. CDR1 is SGHTA and CDR2 is FQGNSA in the germline V gene.

This clone was seen a handful of times. The J gene is TRBJ2-5, the V gene TRBV30; perhaps TRBD2 as D (5 bases). The germline CDR1 and CDR2 sequences are GTSNPN and SVGIG (reference sequence). V shed 0 bases and J shed 0 bases, with 5 bases lying between them. The CDR3 totals 13 residues. The DNA of the CDR3 is TGTGCCTGGAGTGTACTAGACCAAGAGACCCAGTACTTC. It translates to CAWSVLDQETQYF.

The V call is TRBV6-1, the J call TRBJ2-7, with 7 nucleotides matching TRBD1. CDR1 is MNHNS and CDR2 is SASEGT in the germline V gene. Trimming took 0 bases from V and 6 from J; bases not matched to a gene: 11. CDR3 size: 16 residues. The CDR3 here is CASSEARPRGWGEQYF. Written as DNA, the CDR3 is TGTGCCAGCAGTGAAGCCCGCCCCAGGGGGTGGGGCGAGCAGTACTTC.

The genes are TRBV30 and TRBJ2-2; 8 nucleotides line up with TRBD1. The ends lost 8 bases at V and 1 base at J; junction bases unmatched: 3. Germline values: CDR1 GTSNPN, CDR2 SVGIG (reference sequence). CDR3 length: 13 amino acids. The DNA of the CDR3 is TGTGCCCGCGGACAGGGGAACACCGGGGAGCTGTTTTTT. It specifies CARGQGNTGELFF.

The chain couples TRBV15 to TRBJ2-7; possible D gene TRBD2, 6 bases. CDR1 and CDR2 (germline): LNHNV, YYDKDF (reference sequence). The V and J ends lost 0 bases and 0 bases respectively, with 12 bases between them. The CDR3 runs 16 residues. The CDR3 loop reads CATSRDRAGSSYEQYF. CDR3 in DNA: TGTGCCACCAGCAGAGATCGGGCCGGGAGCTCCTACGAGCAGTACTTC.

The sample holds a few counts of this clone. The chain uses TRBV6-4 and TRBJ2-1; TRBD2 agrees at 8 bases. Germline V gene data show CDR1 as MRHNA and CDR2 as SNTAGT. V was pared by 8 bases and J by 6 bases, with 12 bases of the junction left unmatched. CDR3 length: 15 amino acids. This CDR3 reads CASAVDGRAGNEQFF. The CDR3 DNA reads TGTGCCAGCGCCGTAGACGGGAGGGCTGGCAATGAGCAGTTCTTC.

This clone was observed a few times. This sequence joins TRBV28 and TRBJ1-2, with a tentative D call TRBD1 (6 bases). The V end lost 4 bases, the J end lost 0 bases, and 15 bases lay between the germline ends. Germline values: CDR1 MDHEN, CDR2 SYDVKM. This CDR3 spans 16 amino acids. This CDR3 is CASSSTGRISNYGYTF. As DNA, the CDR3 is TGTGCCAGCAGTTCTACAGGGAGAATCTCTAACTATGGCTACACCTTC.